Listed below are T cell receptor beta chains from one sample, sequenced in a study of cytomegalovirus exposure and HLA in healthy donors. Some clones are missing from TCRdb's copy, which holds only in-frame ones; the method was immunoSEQ multiplex PCR. Of 130,000 to 150,000 clones listed, 64% are singletons. Specimen: PBMCs. These receptors originate from a woman under 40 in good health and CMV-seropositive. The CDR3 runs from the conserved cysteine through the conserved F or W. D genes are given only for firm matches. Rows give clone size only sometimes, using once, few, many, or a class for an expanded clone.

>NA|NA|TRBJ2-7|TRBV6-5
CASSYLLGHEQYF
TGTGCCAGCAGTTACCTTTTGGGGCACGAGCAGTACTTC
>NA|NA|TRBJ2-2|TRBV5-4
CASRVSAGGTGELFF
TGTGCCAGCAGGGTTAGCGCCGGTGGGACCGGGGAGCTGTTTTTT
>NA|NA|TRBJ1-5|TRBV10-2
CASSPGVFQPQHF
TGCGCCAGCAGTCCAGGGGTTTTTCAGCCCCAGCATTTT
>NA|TRBD1|TRBJ2-7|TRBV28
CASSELPGQGKGEQYF
TGTGCCAGCAGTGAATTACCGGGACAGGGTAAAGGGGAGCAGTACTTC
>NA|TRBD1|TRBJ2-7|TRBV5-4
CASTPRPGGETYEQYF
TGTGCCAGCACCCCCCGCCCAGGGGGCGAGACCTACGAGCAGTACTTC
>NA|TRBD1|TRBJ1-2|TRBV27
CASSFSTGGWNGYTF
TGTGCCAGCAGTTTTTCCACAGGGGGTTGGAATGGCTACACCTTC
>NA|NA|TRBJ2-3|TRBV10-3
CAISVAGTDTQYF
TGTGCCATCAGTGTCGCAGGCACAGATACGCAGTATTTT
>NA|TRBD2|TRBJ2-1|TRBV10-3
CAIRAGLADYNEQFF
TGTGCCATCAGGGCGGGACTAGCGGACTACAATGAGCAGTTCTTC
>NA|TRBD1|TRBJ2-1|TRBV27
CASSLDRSAGGEQFF
TGTGCCAGCAGCCTGGACAGGTCCGCAGGTGGTGAGCAGTTCTTC
>NA|TRBD1|TRBJ1-5|TRBV27
CASSLQGTYQPQHF
TGTGCCAGCAGTCTACAGGGGACATATCAGCCCCAGCATTTT
>NA|NA|TRBJ2-5|TRBV6-4
CASSAQGGQETQYF
TGTGCCAGCAGTGCCCAGGGTGGCCAAGAGACCCAGTACTTC
>few|TRBD2|TRBJ2-1|TRBV27
CASSSGGAYNEQFF
TGTGCCAGCAGCTCCGGGGGGGCGTACAATGAGCAGTTCTTC
>NA|NA|TRBJ1-1|TRBV2
CASSGPAGEAFF
TGTGCCAGTTCGGGGCCCGCGGGGGAAGCTTTCTTT
>NA|NA|TRBJ1-1|TRBV7-9
CASSLGSPFTEAFF
TGTGCCAGCAGCTTAGGCAGTCCCTTCACTGAAGCTTTCTTT
>NA|TRBD2|TRBJ2-7|TRBV13
CASSLGGLAFSYEQYF
TGTGCCAGCAGCTTAGGGGGACTAGCTTTTTCCTACGAGCAGTACTTC
>NA|NA|TRBJ1-2|TRBV29-1
CSVEGGRYGYTF
TGCAGCGTTGAAGGAGGGCGGTATGGCTACACCTTC
>few|TRBD2|TRBJ2-2|TRBV7-8
CASSLQRLAGGNTGELFF
TGTGCCAGCAGCTTACAAAGACTAGCGGGGGGCAACACCGGGGAGCTGTTTTTT
>NA|NA|TRBJ1-2|TRBV29-1
CSVDRADMGDYGYTF
TGCAGCGTTGATCGGGCAGACATGGGAGACTATGGCTACACCTTC
>NA|TRBD1|TRBJ2-7|TRBV7-6
CASSLSPGGYEQYF
TGTGCCAGCAGCTTAAGTCCAGGGGGCTACGAGCAGTACTTC
>NA|TRBD1|TRBJ2-7|TRBV28
CASSPGTGPYEQYF
TGTGCCAGCAGTCCCGGGACAGGGCCCTACGAGCAGTACTTC
>NA|NA|TRBJ1-4|TRBV5-1
CASSFTGGDEKLFF
TGCGCCAGCAGCTTCACGGGGGGCGATGAAAAACTGTTTTTT
>NA|NA|TRBJ2-2|TRBV6-5
CASSYRRPNTGELFF
TGTGCCAGCAGTTACAGGAGACCTAACACCGGGGAGCTGTTTTTT
>NA|TRBD1|TRBJ2-7|TRBV7-9
CASSPRGQGGYEQYF
TGTGCCAGCAGCCCCAGGGGACAGGGCGGGTACGAGCAGTACTTC
>NA|NA|TRBJ2-3|TRBV19
CASRAGLSTDTQYF
TGTGCCAGTAGGGCAGGGTTGAGCACAGATACGCAGTATTTT
>once|NA|TRBJ1-2|TRBV7-6
CASSSQSNYGYTF
TGTGCCAGCAGCTCCCAATCTAACTATGGCTACACCTTC
>NA|NA|TRBJ2-7|TRBV30
CACYPAGSPYEQYF
TGTGCCTGCTACCCAGCGGGTTCACCCTACGAGCAGTACTTC
>few|NA|TRBJ1-6|TRBV27
CASSLARGNSPLHF
TGTGCCAGCAGTTTAGCAAGGGGGAATTCACCCCTCCACTTT
>NA|NA|TRBJ2-5|TRBV4-2
CASSQGVGAQETQYF
TGTGCCAGCAGCCAAGGGGTAGGGGCCCAAGAGACCCAGTACTTC
>NA|TRBD2|TRBJ2-7|TRBV30
CAWSVLRTSGRTPYEQYF
TGTGCCTGGAGTGTACTGCGGACTAGCGGGAGGACACCCTACGAGCAGTACTTC
>NA|NA|TRBJ1-2|TRBV11-3
CASTPYQQGKANYGYTF
TGTGCCAGCACCCCTTACCAACAGGGAAAAGCTAACTATGGCTACACCTTC
>NA|TRBD1|TRBJ2-7|TRBV27
CASSVQGALVYEQYF
TGTGCCAGCAGTGTCCAGGGGGCGCTTGTCTACGAGCAGTACTTC
>few|NA|TRBJ2-1|TRBV10-3
CAISDFRENEQFF
TGTGCCATCAGTGATTTCCGGGAAAATGAGCAGTTCTTC
>NA|TRBD2|TRBJ2-5|TRBV7-6
CASSRGGTETQYF
TGTGCCAGCAGCAGGGGAGGGACGGAGACCCAGTACTTC
>once|TRBD1|TRBJ1-2|TRBV6-6
CASGYRGSGYTF
TGTGCCAGCGGCTACAGGGGGTCCGGCTACACCTTC
>NA|NA|TRBJ2-1|TRBV13
CASRPRGSYNEQFF
TGTGCCAGCAGACCCAGGGGCTCCTACAATGAGCAGTTCTTC
>NA|NA|TRBJ1-1|TRBV7-9
CASRTGWEDTEAFF
TGTGCCAGCAGGACCGGGTGGGAGGACACTGAAGCTTTCTTT
>once|NA|TRBJ2-3|TRBV2
CASSVDIRDTQYF
TGTGCCAGCAGTGTTGACATCAGAGATACGCAGTATTTT
>few|NA|TRBJ1-4|TRBV19
CASSSPFGYDEKLFF
TGTGCCAGTAGTTCCCCCTTCGGTTACGATGAAAAACTGTTTTTT
>NA|NA|TRBJ2-3|TRBV30
CAWSVLGGGLTDTQYF
TGTGCCTGGAGTGTACTAGGCGGGGGCCTCACAGATACGCAGTATTTT
>few|NA|TRBJ1-6|TRBV7-9
CASSPQSSYNSPLHF
TGTGCCAGCAGCCCACAGAGCTCCTATAATTCACCCCTCCACTTT
>NA|TRBD1|TRBJ1-6|TRBV28
CACSGDRGEYNSPLHF
TGTGCCTGCAGTGGCGACAGGGGAGAATATAATTCACCCCTCCACTTT
>NA|NA|TRBJ2-5|TRBV5-4
CASSLGLQETQYF
TGTGCCAGCAGCTTGGGACTGCAAGAGACCCAGTACTTC
>few|NA|TRBJ2-3|TRBV10-3
CAISEQAGITDTQYF
TGTGCCATCAGTGAGCAGGCGGGAATCACAGATACGCAGTATTTT
>NA|NA|TRBJ1-2|TRBV28
CASRGYDGYTF
TGTGCCAGCCGGGGGTACGATGGCTACACCTTC
>NA|NA|TRBJ2-4|TRBV30
CAWSVTGIAKNIQYF
TGTGCCTGGAGTGTAACAGGGATAGCCAAAAACATTCAGTACTTC
>NA|NA|TRBJ2-7|TRBV6-5
CASGITGRSSYEQYF
TGTGCCAGCGGGATTACAGGGAGATCCTCCTACGAGCAGTACTTC
>once|NA|TRBJ2-7|TRBV11-3
CASSLGQGKDYEQYF
TGTGCCAGCAGCTTGGGGCAGGGAAAGGACTACGAGCAGTACTTC
>NA|NA|TRBJ2-7|TRBV30
CAWSPRGIRVSYEQYF
TGTGCCTGGAGTCCACGGGGAATTCGGGTGTCCTACGAGCAGTACTTC
>NA|NA|TRBJ2-7|TRBV2
CASSDLGREASRYF
TGTGCCAGCAGTGATTTAGGCAGGGAGGCGTCAAGATACTTC
>NA|TRBD2|TRBJ2-1|TRBV4-1
CASSHRAGGGNEQFF
TGCGCCAGCAGCCACCGAGCGGGAGGGGGCAATGAGCAGTTCTTC
>few|TRBD2|TRBJ2-7|TRBV7-2
CASSLFGLAYEQYF
TGTGCCAGCAGCTTATTCGGACTAGCCTACGAGCAGTACTTC
>NA|NA|TRBJ2-4|TRBV5-1
CASSPRPGAKNIQYF
TGCGCCAGCAGCCCCCGACCGGGAGCCAAAAACATTCAGTACTTC
>NA|NA|TRBJ1-4|TRBV5-1
CASSHRKQGFATNEKLFF
TGCGCCAGCAGCCATCGGAAACAGGGATTTGCAACTAATGAAAAACTGTTTTTT
>NA|NA|TRBJ2-2|TRBV9
CASSVVGGAVGELFF
TGTGCCAGCAGCGTAGTAGGGGGGGCAGTCGGGGAGCTGTTTTTT
>few|NA|TRBJ2-3|TRBV19
CASTGRGTSTDTQYF
TGTGCCAGTACGGGACGGGGGACTAGCACAGATACGCAGTATTTT
>NA|TRBD2|TRBJ2-1|TRBV7-9
CASSLYQRGLNEQFF
TGTGCCAGCAGCTTATATCAGCGGGGCCTTAATGAGCAGTTCTTC
>few|TRBD2|TRBJ2-3|TRBV2
CASSVRLAGTTDTQYF
TGTGCCAGCAGTGTGCGGCTAGCGGGCACCACAGATACGCAGTATTTT
>NA|NA|TRBJ2-6|TRBV19
CASSITGGANVLTF
TGTGCCAGTAGTATAACGGGTGGGGCCAACGTCCTGACTTTC
>NA|NA|TRBJ1-2|TRBV5-1
CASSLDARANGYTF
TGCGCCAGCAGCTTGGACGCCAGGGCGAATGGCTACACCTTC